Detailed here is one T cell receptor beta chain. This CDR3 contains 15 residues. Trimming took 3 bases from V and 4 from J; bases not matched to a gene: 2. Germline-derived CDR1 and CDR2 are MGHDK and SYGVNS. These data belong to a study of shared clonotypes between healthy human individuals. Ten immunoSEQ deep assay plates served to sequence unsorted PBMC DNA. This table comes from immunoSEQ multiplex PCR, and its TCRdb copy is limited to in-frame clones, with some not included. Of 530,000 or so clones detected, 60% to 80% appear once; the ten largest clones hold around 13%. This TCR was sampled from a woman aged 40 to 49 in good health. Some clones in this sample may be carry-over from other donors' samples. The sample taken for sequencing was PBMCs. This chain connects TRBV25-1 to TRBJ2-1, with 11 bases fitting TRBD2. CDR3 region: CASSDSGRVYNEQFF. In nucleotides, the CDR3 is TGTGCCAGCAGTGATAGCGGGAGGGTTTACAATGAGCAGTTCTTC.